This TCR beta chain was sequenced during a study of technical replicates of blood from several donors. Measured with immunoSEQ multiplex PCR; TCRdb has only the in-frame clones, and not every one. This sample carries 87,000 or so clones, just over 90% of them seen once, and the ten largest clones take more than 0.25%. CDR1 ENHRY and CDR2 SYGVKD come from the germline V gene. The CDR3 consists of 14 residues. Trimming removed 4 bases at V and 5 bases at J, with 14 bases between. Specimen: T cells isolated from PBMCs. The receptor's source is a human donor in good health. This chain joins TRBV10-3 and TRBJ1-2; D gene uncertain. The CDR3 region has the DNA TGTGCCATCAGTGTAACTTCCGAGCGTTATGGCTACACCTTC. Its protein is CAISVTSERYGYTF.